A selection of T cell receptor delta chains follows, all from one sample in a study of Vδ1+ human thymocytes. TCRdb made new clone calls on the multiplex PCR reads using CATT. Among more than 50,000 delta-chain clones listed, about 14% were seen once. The sample was Vdelta1+ gamma-delta thymocytes from the thymus. These receptors were obtained from a girl less than two years old who had congenital heart surgery. The CDR3 runs from the conserved cysteine through the conserved F or W. The order of the fields is CDR3 length, clone size, V gene, J gene, D gene, CDR3 protein. A D gene is named only where the DNA matches it firmly. The size of a clone is reported for some rows only, either as once, few or many, or as a class for expanded clones.

length: 19
size: few
V: TRDV1
J: TRDJ1
D: TRDD3
CDR3: CALGELPNWGIRGTDKLIF

length: 21
size: NA
V: TRDV2
J: TRDJ1
D: NA
CDR3: CACDICKRRLKLPKQWCQLIF

length: 17
size: NA
V: TRDV1
J: TRDJ1
D: NA
CDR3: CALGELMLPGTGDKLIF

length: 22
size: once
V: TRDV1
J: TRDJ1
D: TRDD3
CDR3: CALAQIPLNATGGYAPLEELIF

length: 24
size: NA
V: TRDV1
J: TRDJ1
D: TRDD3
CDR3: CALGERVFLSPSLGDTRSTDKLIF

length: 17
size: NA
V: TRDV1
J: TRDJ1
D: TRDD3
CDR3: CALGELVLGIYTDKLIF

length: 18
size: few
V: TRDV1
J: TRDJ1
D: TRDD2
CDR3: CALGVFLHGVTYTDKLIF

length: 17
size: once
V: TRDV1
J: TRDJ1
D: TRDD3
CDR3: CALGEPEGYGDTDKLIF

length: 17
size: medium-sized
V: TRDV2
J: TRDJ1
D: TRDD3
CDR3: CACDTEVLGDLTDKLIF

length: 20
size: few
V: TRDV2
J: TRDJ1
D: TRDD3
CDR3: CACDGWGLGDIPPRTDKLIF

length: 23
size: few
V: TRDV1
J: TRDJ1
D: TRDD3
CDR3: CALGEPPASPGGLPESYTDKLIF

length: 19
size: NA
V: TRDV1
J: TRDJ3
D: NA
CDR3: CAPTSVNSGLTWDTRQMFF

length: 25
size: few
V: TRDV1
J: TRDJ1
D: NA
CDR3: CALGELSPFGISRGDVGCYTDKLIF

length: 20
size: medium-sized
V: TRDV2
J: TRDJ1
D: TRDD3
CDR3: CACDTFPLGDTGTYTDKLIF

length: 23
size: few
V: TRDV1
J: TRDJ1
D: TRDD3
CDR3: CALGGSVLGDTGAMSRYTDKLIF

length: 17
size: NA
V: TRDV2
J: TRDJ1
D: TRDD3
CDR3: CACDTLWGPRQGPKLIF

length: 22
size: NA
V: TRDV1
J: TRDJ1
D: TRDD2
CDR3: CALGEKTVPTFPLLADTDKLIF

length: 25
size: NA
V: TRDV1
J: TRDJ1
D: TRDD3
CDR3: CALGELPFLRFGAVLGDTLTDKLIF

length: 18
size: few
V: TRDV1
J: TRDJ1
D: NA
CDR3: CALGELGLPAPYTDKLIF

length: 14
size: NA
V: TRDV1
J: TRDJ1
D: TRDD2
CDR3: CALGRPSSADKLIF

length: 20
size: NA
V: TRDV1
J: TRDJ1
D: NA
CDR3: CALGGPQTPRLRPSTDKLIF

length: 23
size: few
V: TRDV1
J: TRDJ1
D: NA
CDR3: CALGEHLSWPPEYNNSPTDKLIF

length: 19
size: few
V: TRDV1
J: TRDJ1
D: TRDD3
CDR3: CALGETPPPWGRGTDKLIF

length: 21
size: NA
V: TRAV29/DV5
J: TRDJ1
D: NA
CDR3: CSVLLCSNPRYGGIKVDKLIF

length: 19
size: NA
V: TRDV1
J: TRDJ1
D: NA
CDR3: CALGERPTKSGMYTDKLIF

length: 22
size: NA
V: TRDV1
J: TRDJ1
D: TRDD3
CDR3: CALGGGFRAPCGGPRGTDKLIF

length: 19
size: NA
V: TRDV2
J: TRDJ1
D: TRDD3
CDR3: CACVGPPGDWGAYTDKLIF

length: 15
size: few
V: TRDV1
J: TRDJ1
D: NA
CDR3: CALGERSWAGDKLIF

length: 19
size: NA
V: TRDV2
J: TRDJ1
D: TRDD3
CDR3: CACDTFRYWGIGDTDKPIF

length: 20
size: few
V: TRDV1
J: TRDJ1
D: TRDD3
CDR3: CALGDSLPTTGGLLTDKLIF

length: 21
size: few
V: TRDV1
J: TRDJ1
D: TRDD3
CDR3: CALGELSPSTGGPMYTDKLIF

length: 22
size: few
V: TRAV29/DV5
J: TRDJ1
D: TRDD3
CDR3: CAPTSYVLGDCIAGSYTDKLIF

length: 19
size: NA
V: TRDV1
J: TRDJ1
D: TRDD3
CDR3: CALGEVPKDWGINTDKLIF

length: 20
size: NA
V: TRDV1
J: TRDJ1
D: TRDD3
CDR3: CALGELPLAYSTGGTDKLIF

length: 17
size: NA
V: TRDV1
J: TRDJ1
D: NA
CDR3: CALGEGALPRDTDKLIF

length: 16
size: NA
V: TRDV3
J: TRDJ1
D: TRDD3
CDR3: CAPGDTEGEVSDKLIF

length: 19
size: few
V: TRDV1
J: TRDJ1
D: NA
CDR3: CALGRPSPGTWAAGDKLIF

length: 21
size: few
V: TRDV1
J: TRDJ1
D: TRDD3
CDR3: CALGEIPIGAKPGGYGDKLIF

length: 18
size: few
V: TRDV1
J: TRDJ1
D: TRDD3
CDR3: CALGELVSDWGIPDKLIF

length: 18
size: NA
V: TRDV2
J: TRDJ1
D: TRDD3
CDR3: CACDTASASWEDTRELIF

length: 22
size: few
V: TRAV29/DV5
J: TRDJ1
D: NA
CDR3: CSVLLCSKHLTRGIRVTDKLIF

length: 13
size: NA
V: TRDV1
J: TRDJ1
D: NA
CDR3: CALGPMYTDKLIF

length: 14
size: NA
V: TRDV1
J: TRDJ1
D: NA
CDR3: CALGELGPTDKLIF

length: 21
size: few
V: TRDV1
J: TRDJ1
D: TRDD3
CDR3: CALGELSIWGTFLPYTDKLIF

length: 19
size: few
V: TRDV1
J: TRDJ1
D: TRDD2
CDR3: CALGAGFLRVLGGTDKLIF

length: 20
size: NA
V: TRDV1
J: TRDJ2
D: TRDD3
CDR3: CAQPLRWGIRSRALTAQLFF

length: 10
size: NA
V: TRAV29/DV5
J: TRDJ1
D: NA
CDR3: CAARTDKLIF

length: 15
size: few
V: TRDV1
J: TRDJ1
D: NA
CDR3: CALGEPFPRMDKLIF

length: 16
size: NA
V: TRDV2
J: TRDJ1
D: NA
CDR3: CACDTGVGVYTDKPIF

length: 17
size: NA
V: TRDV1
J: TRDJ1
D: NA
CDR3: CALGEPEAYMGLNKLIF